This T cell receptor (beta chain) emerged from a study of T cell repertoires in cytomegalovirus infection. Study-wide context: Indicated by public TCR beta signatures were CMV infection and matching HLA type. Study-wide results and caveats: Summed frequency of shared TCR beta families picked out CMV carriers who also had the relevant HLA. Ex vivo, HLA-C-restricted CMV-specific TCR beta clonotypes prevailed over the rest of the response.

Using its own MiXCR run on the reads, TCRdb lists one record per CDR3 protein. The data hold 150,000 to 200,000 distinct CDR3 sequences, with approximately 9.7% observed a single time. With regard to this clonotype: Its target is unknown.

The source is a human donor in good health (CMV status not recorded). Some clones in this sample may be carry-over from other donors' samples. Material: PBMCs.

DNA of the CDR3: TGCAGCGTTCGAAACAGGGAAATGTACGAGCAGTACTTC. Translating gives CSVRNREMYEQYF. The chain uses TRBV29-1 and TRBJ2-7; a possible D gene is TRBD1 (6 bases). The length of the CDR3 is 13 residues. Trimming cost V 5 bases and J 4 bases, with 15 bases left between them. CDR1 and CDR2 from the germline V gene are SQVTM and ANQGSEA.